The clone carrying this TCR beta chain was observed a few times. The target antigen is unknown. Trimming took 3 bases from V and 11 from J, leaving 13 bases between them. This CDR3 has 12 residues. Germline values: CDR1 ENHRY, CDR2 SYGVKD. This sample is part of a study of blood T cells in healthy people across ages. The use of a sample-barcoded 5' primer and a J-beta primer mix characterized a second PCR of roughly 6 to 12 cycles. TCRdb re-called the 5' RACE reads with MiXCR, one entry per CDR3 protein. The profile covers under 1 million distinct CDR3 sequences, with approximately 44% appearing a single time and around 18% taken by the ten largest. At least 6.5 million PBMCs were isolated per sample. Study-wide results and caveats: Per million T cells, TCR beta diversity dropped roughly linearly as age increased. Underestimates were what the diversity estimates from one million T cells were considered to be. PBMCs that were unsorted prevented a conclusive naive versus antigen-experienced comparison.

Specimen: blood. The origin of this receptor is a man aged 55-75 years in good health. The gene calls are TRBV10-3 and TRBJ2-5; D is unclear. The CDR3: CAISDIGNEQYF. Here the CDR3 DNA reads TGTGCCATCAGTGATATTGGCAATGAGCAGTACTTC.